The rows below give T cell receptor beta chains drawn from one sample of a study of blood T cells in healthy people across ages. MiXCR, applied by TCRdb to the 5' RACE reads, yields one record per CDR3 protein. The table records fewer than 800,000 distinct CDR3 sequences, 20% to 25% of them present only once. The data also belong to a second study, concerning T cells of mothers and their children.

Sequenced material: blood. The receptor source for this set is a boy aged 5-17 years in good health. Both conserved end residues are part of each CDR3. A D gene is named only where the DNA matches it firmly.

TRBD2 TRBJ2-1 TRBV12-3/TRBV12-4 CASSFLASGTGEQFF
- TRBJ1-5 TRBV20-1 CSARGSSSYSNQPQHF
- TRBJ2-5 TRBV5-1 CASGLNHPQEAQYF
TRBD1 TRBJ1-6 TRBV12-3/TRBV12-4 CASSTAGGTNSPLHF
- TRBJ2-6 TRBV4-1 CASSQDRDHYLVGANVLTF
TRBD2 TRBJ2-1 TRBV4-2 CASSDIAGGPDEQFF
- TRBJ1-1 TRBV14 CASSPGDGAVPGSEAFF
- TRBJ2-4 TRBV12-3/TRBV12-4 CASTEGRGAKNIQYF
TRBD2 TRBJ2-5 TRBV5-6 CASSLVGGLAGQETQYF
- TRBJ1-2 TRBV28 CASNNLGTGGYGYTF
TRBD1 TRBJ2-2 TRBV29-1 CSVEGQGARTGELFF
- TRBJ1-1 TRBV27 CASSLQQGNTEAFF
TRBD2 TRBJ2-5 TRBV6-5 CASSYRIPLAGVQETQYF
- TRBJ2-1 TRBV4-2 CASSPETGLWSNEQFF
- TRBJ1-6 TRBV7-2 CASSLEANSPLHF
TRBD1 TRBJ1-2 TRBV7-2 CASSLQGPLYRYTF
- - TRBV12-3/TRBV12-4 CASSPGGVAGHHYNEQFF
- TRBJ2-7 TRBV5-1 CASSLVSGITGEQYF
- TRBJ1-2 TRBV7-2 CASSFDSSTNYGYTF
- TRBJ2-1 TRBV29-1 CSVSESSYDEQFF
- TRBJ2-3 TRBV25-1 CASSDSGGVFTDTQYF